The 18 T cell receptor beta chains below come from one sample, sequenced in a study of OX40 agonist ivuxolimab in advanced cancers. Produced via immunoSEQ multiplex PCR; TCRdb's table is partial and in-frame only. The table has around 53,000 clones, more than 70% seen once. The starting material was CD4+ or CD8+ T cells sorted from blood, obtained in a trial of the OX40 agonist ivuxolimab. The receptors originated from an adult with an advanced solid tumor such as melanoma, head and neck, liver or kidney cancer.

The chain couples TRBV19 to TRBJ2-1; the match to TRBD2 covers 9 bases. Germline V gene sequence: CDR1 LNHDA, CDR2 SQIVND (reference sequence). This CDR3 is built from 16 residues. The J segment lost 3 bases and the V segment lost 5 bases, leaving 8 bases of the junction unmatched. DNA of the CDR3: TGTGCCAGTAGTGTGGGGGGGACTAGCTTCTACAATGAGCAGTTCTTC. It translates to CASSVGGTSFYNEQFF.

This chain's CDR3 is CASSPIATNTGELFF. In DNA form, the CDR3 reads TGTGCCAGCAGCCCCATCGCCACGAACACCGGGGAGCTGTTTTTT. The rearrangement links TRBV27 to TRBJ2-2; D call uncertain. The germline V gene has CDR1 MNHEY and CDR2 SMNVEV (reference sequence). V lost 6 bases and J lost 0, with 11 bases in between. This CDR3 has 15 residues.

V and J are TRBV28 and TRBJ2-7; D is ambiguous. This CDR3 comprises 15 residues. Trimming cost V 6 bases and J 1 base, with 16 bases left between them. CDR1 is MDHEN, CDR2 SYDVKM, per germline. As DNA, the CDR3 is TGTGCCAGCAGGCCTCCCCGCGGAGATTCCTACGAGCAGTACTTC. Its translation is CASRPPRGDSYEQYF.

The chain links TRBV4-2 to TRBJ2-5; 7 positions match TRBD2. Trimming cost V 0 bases and J 3 bases; bases outside gene matches: 4. Looked up from germline, CDR1 is LGHNA and CDR2 is YNFKEQ. CDR3 size: 15 residues. The CDR3 loop is CASSQETSGKETQYF. The CDR3 region has the DNA TGTGCCAGCAGCCAAGAGACCAGCGGGAAAGAGACCCAGTACTTC.

DNA of the CDR3: TGTGCCAGCAGTTACTCGTTAGGGCCGGGGCAAGAGACCCAGTACTTC. Its protein product is CASSYSLGPGQETQYF. The chain couples TRBV6-5 to TRBJ2-5; D might be TRBD2 (5 bases). The CDR3 runs 16 residues. Germline CDR1 MNHEY, CDR2 SVGAGI. Trimming removed 0 bases from V and 2 bases from J, with 13 bases in between.

The CDR3 DNA reads as TGTGCCAGCAGCGTAGAGGCCAGCCTGTCACCCCTCCACTTT. Protein sequence: CASSVEASLSPLHF. The chain uses TRBV9 and TRBJ1-6; D unclear. Per the germline V gene, CDR1 is SGDLS and CDR2 is YYNGEE. There are 14 residues in the CDR3. The V and J ends lost 0 bases and 10 bases respectively, with 11 bases between them.

The genes are TRBV2 and TRBJ2-1; TRBD2 is a possible D gene (7 bases). Per the germline V gene, CDR1 is SNHLY and CDR2 is FYNNEI. This CDR3 spans 14 amino acids. V dropped 7 bases and J dropped 8 bases, with 18 bases sitting between them. The CDR3 DNA follows: TGTGCCAGCACCCTCCTGGGGGGGGGCTATGAGCAGTTCTTC. This sequence encodes CASTLLGGGYEQFF.

The chain links TRBV6-5 to TRBJ2-7, with D possibly being TRBD1 (6 bases). The CDR3 consists of 14 residues. With 6 bases removed from V and 2 bases from J, the gap between germline ends came to 14 bases. CDR1 is MNHEY, CDR2 SVGAGI, per germline. This chain's CDR3 is CASRTQGPPYEQYF. The CDR3 DNA reads TGTGCCAGCAGAACCCAGGGGCCCCCCTACGAGCAGTACTTC.

J is TRBJ1-1 and V is TRBV4-1; D uncertain. CDR1 is MGHRA, CDR2 YSYEKL, per germline. This CDR3 has 13 residues. V lost 4 bases, J lost 1 base, and 7 bases lay in between. The CDR3 nucleotides read TGCGCCAGCAGCCCCGTAGGGAACACTGAAGCTTTCTTT. It specifies CASSPVGNTEAFF.

The chain has TRBV7-2 and TRBJ1-5; no definite D call. The CDR3 totals 15 residues. Trimming cost V 5 bases and J 1 base, with 12 bases left between them. Germline loops: CDR1 SGHTA, CDR2 FQGNSA. The CDR3 protein is CASSPRALSNQPQHF. The DNA for the CDR3 is TGTGCCAGCAGCCCCCGGGCTCTAAGCAATCAGCCCCAGCATTTT.

The rearrangement uses TRBV13 and TRBJ2-1; TRBD2 matches 8 bases. After removal of 8 bases from V and 6 bases from J, the junction contained 6 bases not matched to a gene. CDR1 and CDR2 from the germline V gene are PRHDT and FYEKMQ (reference sequence). The CDR3 length is 13 residues. The CDR3 loop is CASGTTSGNEQFF. The CDR3 DNA follows: TGTGCCAGCGGGACAACTAGCGGCAATGAGCAGTTCTTC.

The CDR3 nucleotides are TGCGCCAGCAGCTTACTAGCGGGGGGCTACAATGAGCAGTTCTTC. This codes for CASSLLAGGYNEQFF. The genes are TRBV5-1 and TRBJ2-1; TRBD2 matches 12 bases. The J segment lost 3 bases and the V segment lost 2 bases, leaving 0 bases of the junction unmatched. Per germline, CDR1 SGHRS and CDR2 YFSETQ. The CDR3 spans 15 residues. Combining the CDR3 with reference TRBV5-1 and TRBJ2-1 gives the whole variable domain KAGVTQTPRYLIKTRGQQVTLSCSPISGHRSVSWYQQTPGQGLQFLFEYFSETQRNKGNFPGRFSGRQFSNSRSEMNVSTLELGDSALYLCASSLLAGGYNEQFFGPGTRLTVL.

J is TRBJ1-1 and V is TRBV2; TRBD1 aligns across 7 bases. Trimming removed 8 bases from V and 1 base from J; junction bases left unmatched: 4. The CDR3 consists of 13 residues. CDR1 is SNHLY and CDR2 is FYNNEI in the germline V gene. The CDR3 DNA follows: TGTGCCAGCGGGAGGGGGCAGAACACTGAAGCTTTCTTT. Translating gives CASGRGQNTEAFF.

The chain is built from TRBV2 and TRBJ2-5, with a weak D call TRBD2 (5 bases). The ends were cut back, 3 bases at V and 3 bases at J, with 8 bases in the middle. Germline CDR1 reads SNHLY; CDR2 reads FYNNEI. CDR3 size: 13 residues. CDR3: CASSEDLKETQYF. Here the CDR3 DNA reads TGTGCCAGCAGTGAGGACTTAAAAGAGACCCAGTACTTC.

The chain has TRBV9 and TRBJ1-4; D gene ambiguous. The CDR3 consists of 16 residues. V was pared by 0 bases and J by 0 bases, with 9 bases between. Germline CDR1 SGDLS, CDR2 YYNGEE. As DNA, the CDR3 is TGTGCCAGCAGCGTAGAGGCATGGGCAACTAATGAAAAACTGTTTTTT. Translated: CASSVEAWATNEKLFF.

The chain links TRBV10-3 to TRBJ1-1; the match to TRBD1 covers 8 bases. The germline V gene has CDR1 ENHRY and CDR2 SYGVKD. V trimming: 6 bases; J trimming: 6 bases; junction bases outside the gene matches: 6. CDR3 size: 13 residues. The CDR3 DNA follows: TGTGCCATCAGGATAGGGACAGGAGCTGAAGCTTTCTTT. The encoded protein is CAIRIGTGAEAFF.

The V gene is TRBV28, the J gene TRBJ2-2, with D perhaps assigned TRBD1 or TRBD2 (5 bases each). Trimming pared 3 bases from V and 8 bases from J, leaving 16 bases between. Germline CDR1 and CDR2: MDHEN and SYDVKM. The CDR3 extends over 15 amino acids. The DNA of the CDR3 is TGTGCCAGCAGTTTCAACGGCCCCGGGGCAGGGGAGCTGTTTTTT. Translated: CASSFNGPGAGELFF.

V usage is TRBV27 and J usage is TRBJ1-2; D ambiguous. Germline values: CDR1 MNHEY, CDR2 SMNVEV (reference sequence). The V gene lost 6 bases and the J gene lost 1 base, with 6 bases spanning the gap. CDR3 length: 12 amino acids. The CDR3 spells CASSRSNYGYTF. CDR3 bases: TGTGCCAGCAGCCGGAGTAACTATGGCTACACCTTC.